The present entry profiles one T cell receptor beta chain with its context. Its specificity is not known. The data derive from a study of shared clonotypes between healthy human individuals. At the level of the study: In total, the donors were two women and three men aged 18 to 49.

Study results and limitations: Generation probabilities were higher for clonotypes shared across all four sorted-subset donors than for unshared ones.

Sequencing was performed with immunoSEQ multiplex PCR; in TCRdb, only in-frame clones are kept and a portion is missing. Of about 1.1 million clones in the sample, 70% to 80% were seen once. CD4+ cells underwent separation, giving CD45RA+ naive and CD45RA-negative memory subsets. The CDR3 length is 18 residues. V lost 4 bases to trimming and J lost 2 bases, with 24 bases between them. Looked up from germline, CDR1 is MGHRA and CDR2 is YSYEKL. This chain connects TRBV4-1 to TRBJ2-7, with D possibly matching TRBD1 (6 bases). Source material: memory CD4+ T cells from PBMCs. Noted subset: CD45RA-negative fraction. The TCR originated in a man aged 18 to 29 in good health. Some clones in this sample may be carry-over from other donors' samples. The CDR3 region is CASSPGVVIPKRPYEQYF. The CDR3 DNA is TGCGCCAGCAGCCCAGGGGTAGTAATACCAAAGCGTCCCTACGAGCAGTACTTC.